This T cell receptor (beta chain) stems from a study of blood T cell repertoires in COVID-19. With V trimmed by 5 bases and J by 8 bases, 12 bases remained unmatched. The CDR3 extends over 16 amino acids. CDR1 is LGHDT, CDR2 YNNKEL, per germline (reference sequence). Using immunoSEQ multiplex PCR, the repertoire was profiled, and TCRdb retains in-frame clones only, with some absent. In the table there are roughly 400,000 clones, 85% to 90% of which are singletons. The chain is built from TRBV3-1 (or the pseudogene TRBV3-2) and TRBJ2-3, with TRBD2 identical over 11 bases. This receptor was taken from a woman between 45 and 65 years old who had recovered from COVID-19. The material sequenced was PBMCs or T cells enriched from blood (not recorded which). CDR3 nucleotide sequence: TGTGCCAGCAGCACGATCCTTAGCGGGGGGGCCTTTACGCAGTATTTT. Its protein is CASSTILSGGAFTQYF.